The 14 T cell receptor beta chains below come from one sample, sequenced in a study of T cells in Graves' hyperthyroidism and ophthalmopathy. RNA transcripts provided the source from which TCR beta CDR3 regions were amplified. With the HTBI primer set, the TCR CDR3 went through a first round of RT-PCR. TCRdb re-called the multiplex PCR reads with MiXCR, one entry per CDR3 protein. The data show fewer than 800,000 distinct CDR3 sequences, over 15% seen once. Material for sequencing was blood. Receptors were obtained from a young man with Graves' hyperthyroidism.

The V gene is TRBV5-1, the J gene TRBJ2-1, with D perhaps TRBD2 (6 bases). The V and J ends lost 3 bases and 0 bases respectively, with 16 bases between them. The CDR3 has 17 residues. In germline, CDR1 is SGHRS, CDR2 YFSETQ. The CDR3 DNA sequence: TGCGCCAGCAGCTCCAGGGACGGACTAACCTCCTACAATGAGCAGTTCTTC. Protein sequence: CASSSRDGLTSYNEQFF.

About this clonotype: A much more abundant neighbour one base away suggests this may be a read error. The V call is TRBV12-5, the J call TRBJ2-6; 8 bases agree with TRBD1. The CDR3 has 16 amino acids. The junction had 5 bases not matched to a gene; V was cut back by 7 bases and J by 0 bases. From germline, CDR1 is LGHNT and CDR2 FRNRAP. In DNA, the CDR3 is TGTGCTAGTGACTGGACAGGGATCTCTGGGGCCAACGTCCTGACTTTC. Residues: CASDWTGISGANVLTF.

At least ten counts were recorded for this clonotype. The V gene is TRBV12-3 or TRBV12-4, the J gene TRBJ2-2; D is uncertain. Trimming pared 6 bases from V and 1 base from J, leaving 6 bases between. The CDR3 extends over 13 amino acids. The CDR3 is CASRTGNTGELFF. CDR3 DNA: TGTGCCAGCAGGACGGGGAACACCGGGGAGCTGTTTTTT.

This clonotype was seen repeatedly, ten times or more. The chain joins TRBV20-1 to TRBJ1-1; D not resolved. Per the germline V gene, CDR1 is DFQATT and CDR2 is SNEGSKA (reference sequence). With 2 bases removed from V and 1 base from J, the gap between germline ends came to 20 bases. This CDR3 spans 17 amino acids. CDR3 sequence (DNA): TGCAGTGCTAGAATTAGACAACCCGGACGGGCGAACACTGAAGCTTTCTTT. Amino acid sequence: CSARIRQPGRANTEAFF.

The chain recombines TRBV20-1 with TRBJ2-2, with TRBD2 identical over 7 bases. The germline V gene encodes CDR1 DFQATT and CDR2 SNEGSKA (reference sequence). This CDR3 contains 16 residues. J gave up 5 bases and V 0 bases, and 9 bases lay outside the gene matches. This CDR3 is CSARDGAGEGTGELFF. CDR3 nucleotide sequence: TGCAGTGCTAGAGATGGGGCGGGAGAGGGAACCGGGGAGCTGTTTTTT.

This chain joins TRBV7-2 and TRBJ2-5; D is possibly TRBD2 (5 bases). CDR1 and CDR2 from the germline V gene are SGHTA and FQGNSA. The CDR3 spans 15 residues. Trimming stripped 1 base from V and 5 bases from J, with 14 bases between. Here the CDR3 DNA reads TGTGCCAGCAGCTTAGTCAAGTTCAGAGGGGAGACCCAGTACTTC. This encodes CASSLVKFRGETQYF.

This clonotype was observed many times. This chain links TRBV7-8 with TRBJ2-3; TRBD2 matches at 7 bases. This CDR3 has 16 residues. V gave up 5 bases and J gave up 4 bases; unmatched junction bases: 12. From germline, CDR1 is SGHVS and CDR2 FQNEAQ. The CDR3 sequence: CASSLGAGAAADTQYF. In DNA, the CDR3 is TGTGCCAGCAGCCTTGGGGCGGGAGCGGCGGCAGATACGCAGTATTTT.

This clonotype was counted at least ten times. V gene TRBV20-1 combines with J gene TRBJ2-1; 8 bases are shared with TRBD2. Unmatched junction bases numbered 10, after V lost 4 bases and J lost 8 bases. The CDR3 sequence is 14 residues long. Germline V lookup: CDR1 DFQATT, CDR2 SNEGSKA (reference sequence). Here the CDR3 DNA reads TGCAGTGCTACCTCCGGGACTAGTATCCATGAGCAGTTCTTC. This encodes CSATSGTSIHEQFF.

The chain uses TRBV20-1 and TRBJ2-7; 10 nucleotides align to TRBD2. Germline CDR1 DFQATT, CDR2 SNEGSKA (reference sequence). Trimming cost V 1 base and J 3 bases; bases outside gene matches: 3. The CDR3 loop spans 14 amino acids. For the CDR3, the DNA is TGCAGTGCTAGAGTGGGGACTAGCGACTACGAGCAGTACTTC. As protein: CSARVGTSDYEQYF.

This clonotype was counted at least ten times. This sequence joins TRBV28 and TRBJ2-5; TRBD1 aligns across 9 bases. J lost 4 bases, V lost 5 bases, and 5 bases had no gene match. The CDR3 length is 14 residues. Germline V lookup: CDR1 MDHEN, CDR2 SYDVKM. The CDR3 loop is CASSQQGASETQYF. In nucleotides, the CDR3 is TGTGCCAGCAGTCAACAGGGGGCGTCAGAGACCCAGTACTTC.

This clonotype was picked up a small number of times. The chain recombines TRBV18 with TRBJ2-5, with D possibly called TRBD1 or TRBD2 (5 bases each). Germline V lookup: CDR1 KGHSH, CDR2 LQKENI. The CDR3 sequence is 14 residues long. Trimming pared 0 bases from V and 4 bases from J, leaving 9 bases between. The CDR3 DNA reads TGTGCCAGCTCACCACCGGCAGGGACAGAGACCCAGTACTTC. Encoded protein: CASSPPAGTETQYF.

There are a few counts of this clonotype. V usage is TRBV7-9 and J usage is TRBJ2-5; TRBD1 might be the D (6 bases). Germline lookup yields CDR1 SEHNR and CDR2 FQNEAQ (reference sequence). Trimming pared 7 bases from V and 5 bases from J, leaving 14 bases between. The CDR3 totals 13 residues. CDR3 residues: CASNNRVGETQYF. In DNA, the CDR3 is TGTGCCAGCAACAACAGGGTAGGGGAGACCCAGTACTTC.

V is TRBV28 and J is TRBJ2-1; no clear D. V lost 10 bases, J lost 0 bases, and 10 bases lay in between. Germline assignment: CDR1 MDHEN and CDR2 SYDVKM. This CDR3 has 13 residues. The CDR3 DNA sequence: TGTGCCATCCTGGGCCACTCCTACAATGAGCAGTTCTTC. Translation: CAILGHSYNEQFF.

This chain joins TRBV2 and TRBJ2-2, with D perhaps being TRBD1 or TRBD2 (5 bases each). The CDR3 spans 13 residues. The V gene's germline CDR1 is SNHLY and CDR2 FYNNEI. V gave up 2 bases and J gave up 7 bases, with 8 bases separating them. For the CDR3, the DNA is TGTGCCAGCAGTGAATGGGGGAACGGGGAGCTGTTTTTT. This translates into CASSEWGNGELFF.